Below are 22 T cell receptor beta chains sequenced from a single sample in a study of cytomegalovirus exposure and HLA in healthy donors. PCR involved 60 Vbeta and 13 Jbeta primers. Data came from immunoSEQ multiplex PCR; TCRdb stores just in-frame clones and leaves some out. The sample holds roughly 54,000 clones. Sequencing was carried out using PBMCs. The receptors were sampled from a woman in her 30s in good health and CMV-seropositive.

CDR3 sequence (DNA): TGCGCCAGCAGTGAGGCGGGAACCTACGAGCAGTACTTC. This sequence encodes CASSEAGTYEQYF. The chain links TRBV10-1 to TRBJ2-7, with D tentatively TRBD2 (6 bases). CDR1 is WNHNN, CDR2 SYGVQD, per germline (reference sequence). Trimming took 2 bases from V and 2 from J, leaving 7 bases between them. The CDR3 totals 13 residues.

J is TRBJ1-5 and V is TRBV7-9; TRBD1 is a possible D gene (6 bases). CDR1 is SEHNR and CDR2 is FQNEAQ in the germline V gene (reference sequence). The CDR3 has 14 amino acids. The germline V and J ends were trimmed by 5 bases and 1 base, with 9 bases remaining between them. The CDR3 sequence: CASSPGTSNQPQHF. CDR3 bases: TGTGCCAGCAGCCCAGGGACAAGCAATCAGCCCCAGCATTTT.

The chain links TRBV4-1 to TRBJ1-1, with TRBD1 matching over 7 bases. The CDR3 length is 14 residues. From germline, CDR1 is MGHRA and CDR2 YSYEKL. Unmatched junction bases numbered 10, after V lost 2 bases and J lost 10 bases. The CDR3 sequence: CASSQPDRVWGAFF. The CDR3 nucleotides read TGCGCCAGCAGCCAACCCGACAGGGTTTGGGGAGCTTTCTTT.

CDR3 region: CASSHRGFYGYTF. CDR3 DNA: TGTGCCAGCAGCCATCGAGGATTCTATGGCTACACCTTC. The gene calls are TRBV14 and TRBJ1-2; D gene ambiguous. The V and J ends lost 3 bases and 4 bases respectively, with 9 bases between them. The CDR3 covers 13 residues. The germline V gene encodes CDR1 SGHDN and CDR2 FVKESK.

The rearrangement links TRBV9 to TRBJ1-5; no reliable D call. V was clipped by 0 bases and J by 5 bases, with 9 bases between them. The CDR3 is made up of 14 amino acids. The germline V gene encodes CDR1 SGDLS and CDR2 YYNGEE. This CDR3 reads CASSVGAVDQPQHF. CDR3 DNA sequence: TGTGCCAGCAGCGTAGGGGCAGTTGATCAGCCCCAGCATTTT.

The chain employs TRBV5-1 and TRBJ2-5; 10 nucleotides agree with TRBD1. With 6 bases clipped from V and 1 base from J, the junction kept 18 bases outside the gene matches. The CDR3 loop spans 19 amino acids. Per the germline V gene, CDR1 is SGHRS and CDR2 is YFSETQ. As DNA, the CDR3 is TGCGCCAGCATGACAACCGGGACAGGGGCATGGAATAGCCAAGAGACCCAGTACTTC. It codes for CASMTTGTGAWNSQETQYF.

The rearrangement links TRBV19 to TRBJ1-1, with 7 bases matching TRBD1. Germline CDR1 is LNHDA and CDR2 is SQIVND (reference sequence). The CDR3 runs 14 residues. The V segment lost 5 bases and the J segment 5 bases; nucleotides outside the gene matches: 8. Here the CDR3 DNA reads TGTGCCAGTAGTTTGACAGGGATTGGGACTGAAGCTTTCTTT. Protein sequence: CASSLTGIGTEAFF.

This chain joins TRBV30 and TRBJ1-2; TRBD1 matches at 7 bases. The V and J ends lost 3 bases and 4 bases, in that order; junction bases with no gene match: 14. The CDR3 extends over 16 amino acids. Germline CDR1 reads GTSNPN; CDR2 reads SVGIG (reference sequence). The CDR3 nucleotides are TGTGCCTGGAGCCCCTTCGGGAACAGGGGAAGCTATGGCTACACCTTC. Its protein is CAWSPFGNRGSYGYTF.

V and J are TRBV10-1 and TRBJ2-7; no definite D call. The germline V and J ends were trimmed by 2 bases and 2 bases, with 13 bases remaining between them. The CDR3 contains 15 residues. CDR1 and CDR2 from the germline V gene are WNHNN and SYGVQD (reference sequence). CDR3 bases: TGCGCCAGCAGTGAGCCCCCCCAGGCTGCCTACGAGCAGTACTTC. Residues: CASSEPPQAAYEQYF.

This sequence joins TRBV19 and TRBJ1-3; D is perhaps TRBD1 (5 bases). In germline, CDR1 is LNHDA, CDR2 SQIVND (reference sequence). The V and J ends lost 8 bases and 0 bases respectively, with 8 bases between them. The CDR3 is made up of 13 amino acids. The CDR3 is CASHRFSGNTIYF. CDR3 nucleotides: TGTGCCAGTCACAGGTTCTCTGGAAACACCATATATTTT.

The chain uses TRBV29-1 and TRBJ2-7, with D possibly TRBD1 on 6 matching bases. Germline V gives CDR1 SQVTM, CDR2 ANQGSEA. The CDR3 consists of 12 residues. Trimming removed 0 bases from V and 3 bases from J, with 6 bases in between. CDR3 bases: TGCAGCGTTGAAGAAGGGGGCTACGAGCAGTACTTC. Protein product: CSVEEGGYEQYF.

This chain uses TRBV6-1 with TRBJ2-7; D may be TRBD1 (5 bases). Germline loops: CDR1 MNHNS, CDR2 SASEGT. V was shortened by 3 bases and J by 2 bases, with 8 bases between the two germline ends. The CDR3 covers 13 residues. This CDR3 is CASSDPGTYEQYF. Here the CDR3 DNA reads TGTGCCAGCAGTGACCCAGGGACCTACGAGCAGTACTTC.

V is TRBV7-9 and J is TRBJ2-2; 8 positions match TRBD2. This CDR3 contains 17 residues. V was clipped by 3 bases and J by 5 bases; unmatched bases: 11. Looked up from germline, CDR1 is SEHNR and CDR2 is FQNEAQ (reference sequence). The CDR3: CASSLTGGPLWTGELFF. DNA for the CDR3: TGTGCCAGCAGCTTGACGGGGGGGCCTCTGTGGACCGGGGAGCTGTTTTTT.

The chain joins TRBV28 to TRBJ2-1, with 8 nucleotides matching TRBD2. Trimming took 6 bases from V and 4 from J; bases not matched to a gene: 8. The CDR3 totals 15 residues. Germline lookup yields CDR1 MDHEN and CDR2 SYDVKM. In nucleotides, the CDR3 is TGTGCCAGCAGAACCATAGCGGGAAGATACAATGAGCAGTTCTTC. It is translated as CASRTIAGRYNEQFF.

The chain uses TRBV27 and TRBJ2-2; 9 nucleotides agree with TRBD1. Germline V gene data show CDR1 as MNHEY and CDR2 as SMNVEV (reference sequence). The CDR3 is 16 amino acids. The V gene end was trimmed by 7 bases and the J gene end by 7 bases; junction bases not matched to a gene: 13. CDR3 coding DNA: TGTGCCAGCACCTCGCACCGGGACAGGGCTAACGGGGAGCTGTTTTTT. This gives the protein CASTSHRDRANGELFF.

The gene calls are TRBV5-1 and TRBJ2-2; D remains unclear. The germline gives CDR1 SGHRS, CDR2 YFSETQ. The CDR3 runs to 16 residues. The germline V and J ends were trimmed by 0 bases and 2 bases, with 11 bases remaining between them. CDR3 DNA sequence: TGCGCCAGCAGCTTGGAATTTATGCGTAACACCGGGGAGCTGTTTTTT. This sequence encodes CASSLEFMRNTGELFF.

The chain employs TRBV6-6 and TRBJ1-6, with 8 positions matching TRBD1. Losses at the gene ends were 2 bases for V and 6 bases for J; bases not matched to a gene: 6. CDR3 size: 16 residues. The germline CDR1 and CDR2 sequences are MNHNY and SVGAGI (reference sequence). The CDR3 region has the DNA TGTGCCAGCAGTTACCCAGGGACAGGCCTTAATTCACCCCTCCACTTT. Its translation: CASSYPGTGLNSPLHF.

The J gene is TRBJ1-1, the V gene TRBV6-1; D perhaps matches TRBD1 (6 bases). The CDR3 extends over 11 amino acids. CDR1 MNHNS and CDR2 SASEGT come from the germline V gene. With 7 bases removed from V and 11 bases from J, the gap between germline ends came to 14 bases. In DNA form, the CDR3 reads TGTGCCAGCAATCCGGGACAAAGGGCTTTCTTT. Amino acids: CASNPGQRAFF.

This sequence joins TRBV5-4 and TRBJ1-2; D is ambiguous. Per germline, CDR1 SGHNT and CDR2 YYREEE (reference sequence). The CDR3 is 14 residues long. Trimming took off 4 bases at V and 0 bases at J, with 10 bases between the two ends. The CDR3 region has the DNA TGTGCCAGCAGCCCCTTCGAGACTAACTATGGCTACACCTTC. Translation gives CASSPFETNYGYTF.

The chain recombines TRBV9 with TRBJ2-7; weak D call: TRBD2 (7 bases). V gave up 4 bases and J gave up 2 bases, with 16 bases separating them. Germline-derived CDR1 and CDR2 are SGDLS and YYNGEE. The CDR3 covers 15 residues. CDR3 sequence reads: CASSSRGGFAYEQYF. For the CDR3, the DNA is TGTGCCAGCAGCTCAAGGGGGGGATTCGCCTACGAGCAGTACTTC.

The chain joins TRBV5-1 to TRBJ2-7; D may be TRBD2 (6 bases). CDR3 length: 15 amino acids. The V end was cut by 0 bases, the J end by 3 bases, with 13 bases between. The V gene's germline CDR1 is SGHRS and CDR2 YFSETQ. This CDR3 reads CASSLDAGPLYEQYF. The CDR3 DNA is TGCGCCAGCAGCTTGGATGCGGGACCCCTCTACGAGCAGTACTTC.

The chain couples TRBV6-1 to TRBJ1-5, with a weak D call TRBD1 (6 bases). The CDR3 spans 15 residues. V was pared by 5 bases and J by 0 bases, with 11 bases between. CDR1 is MNHNS and CDR2 is SASEGT in the germline V gene. The CDR3 loop is CASSSTGYSNQPQHF. As DNA, the CDR3 is TGTGCCAGCAGTAGTACAGGGTATAGCAATCAGCCCCAGCATTTT.